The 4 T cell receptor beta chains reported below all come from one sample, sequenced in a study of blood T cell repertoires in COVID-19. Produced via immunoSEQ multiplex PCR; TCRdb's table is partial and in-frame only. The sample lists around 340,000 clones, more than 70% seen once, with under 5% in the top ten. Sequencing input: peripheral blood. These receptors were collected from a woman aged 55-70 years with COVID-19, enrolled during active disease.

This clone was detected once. The CDR3 is CAISDTVEQYF. The CDR3 region has the DNA TGTGCCATCAGTGATACAGTCGAGCAGTACTTC. The rearrangement uses TRBV10-3 and TRBJ2-7; D not resolved. Per the germline V gene, CDR1 is ENHRY and CDR2 is SYGVKD. V lost 3 bases, J lost 6 bases, and 6 bases lay in between. The CDR3 runs to 11 residues.

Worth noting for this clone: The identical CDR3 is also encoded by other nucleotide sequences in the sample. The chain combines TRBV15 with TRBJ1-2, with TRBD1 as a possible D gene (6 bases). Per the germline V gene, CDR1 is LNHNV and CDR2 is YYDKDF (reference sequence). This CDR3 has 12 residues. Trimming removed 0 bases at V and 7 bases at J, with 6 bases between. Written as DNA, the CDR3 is TGTGCCACCAGCAGAGACAGGGGTGGCTACACCTTC. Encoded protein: CATSRDRGGYTF.

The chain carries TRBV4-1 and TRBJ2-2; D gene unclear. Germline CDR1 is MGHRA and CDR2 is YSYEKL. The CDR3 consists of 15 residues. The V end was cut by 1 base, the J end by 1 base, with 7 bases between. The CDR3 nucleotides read TGCGCCAGCAGCCAAGTTCTAGGGAACACCGGGGAGCTGTTTTTT. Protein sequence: CASSQVLGNTGELFF.

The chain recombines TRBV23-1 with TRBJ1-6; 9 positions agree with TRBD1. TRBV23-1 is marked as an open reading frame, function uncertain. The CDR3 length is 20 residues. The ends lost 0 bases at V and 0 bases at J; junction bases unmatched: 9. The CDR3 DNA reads TGCGCCAGCAGTCAATCCCGGGACAGGGTTATGAGCTCCTATAATTCACCCCTCCACTTT. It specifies CASSQSRDRVMSSYNSPLHF.